This T cell receptor (beta chain) is drawn from a study of blood T cells in healthy people across ages. Study-wide context: Per two T cells, about one barcoded beta molecule was captured through template switching. Study results and limitations: Across samples, TCR beta diversity tracked strongly with naive T cell percentage.

On this clonotype itself: What it recognizes is unknown.

Germline values: CDR1 SGHRS, CDR2 YFSETQ. CDR3 length equals 15 residues. V was shortened by 4 bases and J by 0 bases, with 12 bases between the two germline ends. Sample-barcoded 5' priming and a J-beta primer mix drove a second PCR of 7 to 11 cycles. MiXCR was run by TCRdb on the 5' RACE reads, yielding one entry per CDR3 protein. The table shows roughly 1.5 million distinct CDR3 sequences, with roughly 43% occurring only once. The clonotype was recovered from a young woman in good health. Sequencing was performed on blood. The gene calls are TRBV5-1 and TRBJ2-3; no firm D call. This CDR3 is CASSHVRSSTDTQYF. The CDR3 coding sequence is TGCGCCAGCAGCCACGTCAGGTCTAGCACAGATACGCAGTATTTT.